The clone carrying this TCR beta chain was observed a single time. Its antigen remains unidentified. This specimen comes from a study of blood T cells in healthy people across ages. Study context: Per two T cells, about one barcoded beta molecule was captured through template switching.

The CDR3 loop spans 16 amino acids. From germline, CDR1 is SGHTA and CDR2 FQGNSA. V shed 5 bases and J shed 1 base, with 17 bases lying between them. The authors ran a second PCR of about 7 to 11 cycles using a sample-barcoded 5' primer and a J-beta primer mix. From the 5' RACE reads, TCRdb called clonotypes with MiXCR, one entry per CDR3 protein. The sample contains 1 million or so distinct CDR3 sequences, 25% of which appear only once. Study-wide results and limits: Researchers deemed the diversity estimates from one million T cells underestimates.

These sequences were also reported in another study, on T cells of mothers and their children. That paper notes: Some 2.7 million TCR beta reads per child versus over 10 million per mother. Slightly higher, non-significant overlap characterized related mother-child pairs relative to unrelated pairs.

Specimen: blood. This sequence originates from a girl between 2 and 10 years old in good health. The chain uses TRBV7-2 and TRBJ1-1; D is unclear. In DNA form, the CDR3 reads TGTGCCAGCAGCCCCGGACGACTTCGGAGGAACACTGAAGCTTTCTTT. Protein: CASSPGRLRRNTEAFF. Looking up the rest from reference TRBV7-2 and TRBJ1-1 gives the full variable domain: GAGVSQSPSNKVTEKGKDVELRCDPISGHTALYWYRQSLGQGLEFLIYFQGNSAPDKSGLPSDRFSAERTGGSVSTLTIQRTQQEDSAVYLCASSPGRLRRNTEAFFGQGTRLTVV.